The next 26 T cell receptor beta chains were all read from a single sample in a study of CD8 T cells in ankylosing spondylitis. Overall study findings and caveats: Within ankylosing spondylitis blood, a TCR beta motif made up of roughly eight highly homologous variants appeared to be characteristic.

The antigens these receptors bind are not known. MiXCR was run by TCRdb on the 5' RACE reads, yielding one entry per CDR3 protein. In the table there are about 330,000 distinct CDR3 sequences, roughly 8% of which are singletons. Specimen: blood, either unsorted or a sorted T cell fraction (not recorded which). The receptor source for this set is a male donor with ankylosing spondylitis.

This rearrangement joins TRBV6-1 to TRBJ2-1, with 8 bases matching TRBD2. This CDR3 comprises 14 residues. After removal of 5 bases from V and 3 bases from J, the junction contained 3 bases not matched to a gene. Germline V gives CDR1 MNHNS, CDR2 SASEGT. CDR3 loop: CASSTLAGYNEQFF. The CDR3 bases are TGTGCCAGCAGTACGCTAGCGGGCTACAATGAGCAGTTCTTC.

The sample holds a few counts of this clonotype. CDR3 residues: CASSLGWSLETQYF. The DNA for the CDR3 is TGTGCCAGCAGCTTAGGCTGGAGTTTGGAGACCCAGTACTTC. The V gene is TRBV7-2, the J gene TRBJ2-5; D gene ambiguous. From germline, CDR1 is SGHTA and CDR2 FQGNSA. This CDR3 comprises 14 residues. Trimming took off 1 base at V and 5 bases at J, with 11 bases between the two ends.

V is TRBV4-1 and J is TRBJ1-1; unclear D gene. The CDR3 has 13 amino acids. V lost 4 bases, J lost 11 bases, and 17 bases lay in between. The germline CDR1 and CDR2 sequences are MGHRA and YSYEKL. The CDR3 nucleotides read TGCGCCAGCAGCCCTCCCCGCGCGGGCCGGGCTTTCTTT. It codes for CASSPPRAGRAFF.

The chain joins TRBV5-1 to TRBJ1-3; possibly TRBD1 for D (5 bases). This CDR3 contains 18 residues. Trimming stripped 2 bases from V and 3 bases from J, with 21 bases between. Germline assignment: CDR1 SGHRS and CDR2 YFSETQ. The CDR3: CASSLNFLDSSVGNTIYF. CDR3 nucleotides: TGCGCCAGCAGCTTAAATTTTCTAGACAGCAGCGTTGGAAACACCATATATTTT.

The J gene is TRBJ2-1, the V gene TRBV11-1; 7 bases line up with TRBD2. Germline V gene sequence: CDR1 SGHAT, CDR2 FQDESV (reference sequence). This CDR3 is 16 amino acids long. Trimming cost V 4 bases and J 0 bases; bases outside gene matches: 6. CDR3 bases: TGTGCCAGCAGCTCCCAGCGGGATTACTCCTACAATGAGCAGTTCTTC. This sequence encodes CASSSQRDYSYNEQFF. Full variable domain (rest looked up from reference TRBV11-1 and TRBJ2-1): EAEVAQSPRYKITEKSQAVAFWCDPISGHATLYWYRQILGQGPELLVQFQDESVVDDSQLPKDRFSAERLKGVDSTLKIQPAELGDSAMYLCASSSQRDYSYNEQFFGPGTRLTVL.

The chain joins TRBV11-3 to TRBJ1-1; D gene ambiguous. CDR3 length equals 13 residues. V lost 6 bases and J lost 0, with 8 bases in between. The germline V gene encodes CDR1 SGHNT and CDR2 YENEEA. Here the CDR3 DNA reads TGTGCCAGCAGAAGCCGGATGAACACTGAAGCTTTCTTT. Translation: CASRSRMNTEAFF.

This clonotype was found a few times. The chain has TRBV6-5 and TRBJ2-1, with a weak D call TRBD2 (6 bases). This CDR3 spans 14 amino acids. V was cut by 3 bases and J by 5 bases, with 11 bases left in between. The germline gives CDR1 MNHEY, CDR2 SVGAGI. The CDR3 coding sequence is TGTGCCAGCAGTTATAGGAGGGAGGACAATGAGCAGTTCTTC. This encodes CASSYRREDNEQFF.

The J gene is TRBJ1-5, the V gene TRBV6-1, with D possibly TRBD1 on 6 matching bases. CDR3 size: 15 residues. Germline-derived CDR1 and CDR2 are MNHNS and SASEGT. Trimming took off 5 bases at V and 4 bases at J, with 15 bases between the two ends. In DNA, the CDR3 is TGTGCCAGCAGTATCCAGGGGAGGGGGAATCAGCCCCAGCATTTT. As protein: CASSIQGRGNQPQHF.

The table lists this clonotype with a few counts. J is TRBJ2-7 and V is TRBV6-1; 8 bases fit TRBD1. The CDR3 is made up of 14 amino acids. Germline V gene lookup returns CDR1 MNHNS and CDR2 SASEGT. With V trimmed by 6 bases and J by 0 bases, 4 bases remained unmatched. The DNA of the CDR3 is TGTGCCAGCAGCAAGGACAGGGACTCCTACGAGCAGTACTTC. This sequence encodes CASSKDRDSYEQYF.

This chain joins TRBV25-1 and TRBJ1-1; weak D call: TRBD1 (6 bases). CDR1 MGHDK and CDR2 SYGVNS come from the germline V gene. The CDR3 totals 13 residues. With 8 bases removed from V and 8 bases from J, the gap between germline ends came to 18 bases. CDR3 amino acids: CASEGGVTGEAFF. The CDR3 bases are TGTGCCAGCGAGGGCGGAGTCACAGGGGAAGCTTTCTTT.

This clonotype was detected only a few times. The chain combines TRBV5-1 with TRBJ2-7; no firm D call. V lost 2 bases to trimming and J lost 1 base, with 13 bases between them. This CDR3 comprises 15 residues. Germline V CDR1 and CDR2: SGHRS, YFSETQ. The chain's CDR3 is CASSFMVAESYEQYF. The CDR3 DNA follows: TGCGCCAGCAGCTTTATGGTAGCAGAATCCTACGAGCAGTACTTC. Drawing the rest from reference TRBV5-1 and TRBJ2-7, the complete variable domain is KAGVTQTPRYLIKTRGQQVTLSCSPISGHRSVSWYQQTPGQGLQFLFEYFSETQRNKGNFPGRFSGRQFSNSRSEMNVSTLELGDSALYLCASSFMVAESYEQYFGPGTRLTVT.

This clonotype was counted only a few times. V usage is TRBV6-2 or TRBV6-3 and J usage is TRBJ1-5; TRBD1 is a possible D gene (6 bases). The CDR3 spans 16 residues. Germline-derived CDR1 and CDR2 are MNHEY and SVGEGT. The V end was cut by 0 bases, the J end by 3 bases, with 12 bases between. In DNA, the CDR3 is TGTGCCAGCAGTTACTCGATAGGGGGATTCAATCAGCCCCAGCATTTT. As protein: CASSYSIGGFNQPQHF.

The chain joins TRBV2 to TRBJ2-3, with 9 nucleotides matching TRBD2. The CDR3 has 14 amino acids. CDR1 and CDR2 (germline): SNHLY, FYNNEI. The junction had 9 bases not matched to a gene; V was cut back by 5 bases and J by 9 bases. In DNA, the CDR3 is TGTGCCAGCAGTATAAGTCTAGCGGGACTCACGCAGTATTTT. Amino acid sequence: CASSISLAGLTQYF.

This clonotype was detected only a few times. The chain recombines TRBV18 with TRBJ1-5; D may be TRBD1 (6 bases). Deletions cut 4 bases from V and 0 bases from J, with 16 bases between. CDR1 KGHSH and CDR2 LQKENI come from the germline V gene. This CDR3 spans 17 amino acids. CDR3 residues: CASSLTHRENSNQPQHF. The CDR3 DNA follows: TGTGCCAGCTCACTAACCCACAGGGAAAATAGCAATCAGCCCCAGCATTTT.

There are a few counts of this clonotype. The chain links TRBV28 to TRBJ2-7; a possible D gene is TRBD1 (6 bases). The CDR3 consists of 12 residues. V lost 6 bases to trimming and J lost 7 bases, with 13 bases between them. Germline V gives CDR1 MDHEN, CDR2 SYDVKM. The chain's CDR3 is CASRLDTGEQYF. CDR3 bases: TGTGCCAGCAGATTGGACACAGGGGAGCAGTACTTC.

This clonotype was recorded many times. This sequence joins TRBV30 and TRBJ2-7; D is unclear. The V and J ends lost 0 bases and 4 bases respectively, with 7 bases between them. The CDR3 covers 12 residues. Germline V gene lookup returns CDR1 GTSNPN and CDR2 SVGIG (reference sequence). This chain's CDR3 is CAWSVGEYEQYF. In DNA, the CDR3 is TGTGCCTGGAGTGTCGGTGAATACGAGCAGTACTTC.

This clonotype was counted at least ten times. This chain uses TRBV12-3 or TRBV12-4 with TRBJ1-4; D is unclear. V was cut by 3 bases and J by 7 bases, with 12 bases left in between. The CDR3 runs to 14 residues. The CDR3: CASSLGRQSEKLFF. CDR3 nucleotide sequence: TGTGCCAGCAGTTTGGGGAGGCAGAGTGAAAAACTGTTTTTT.

Only a few counts were recorded for this clonotype. The CDR3 loop reads CASSFTTGTTFSGANVLTF. CDR3 bases: TGTGCCAGCAGCTTCACTACCGGGACAACCTTCTCTGGGGCCAACGTCCTGACTTTC. The chain uses TRBV11-1 and TRBJ2-6, with a possible D match to TRBD1 (6 bases). Trimming cost V 3 bases and J 0 bases, with 18 bases left between them. From germline, CDR1 is SGHAT and CDR2 FQDESV (reference sequence). There are 19 residues in the CDR3.

This clonotype was observed a handful of times. The chain combines TRBV12-3 or TRBV12-4 with TRBJ1-5; no clear D. V was pared by 4 bases and J by 11 bases, with 12 bases between. The CDR3 runs to 12 residues. The CDR3 sequence is CASSSSSWAQHF. In nucleotides, the CDR3 is TGTGCCAGCAGTTCGAGTTCTTGGGCCCAGCATTTT.

The rearrangement links TRBV5-1 to TRBJ2-1; 7 nucleotides match TRBD2. Trimming at V came to 3 bases and at J to 6 bases, leaving 9 bases not matched to a gene. Germline lookup yields CDR1 SGHRS and CDR2 YFSETQ. This CDR3 is built from 15 residues. Here the CDR3 reads CASSSREIEGNEQFF. DNA of the CDR3: TGCGCCAGCAGCTCGCGGGAGATCGAGGGCAATGAGCAGTTCTTC.

The CDR3 region has the DNA TGTGCCATCAGCCCCGGGACAGGGCACAACACCGGGGAGCTGTTTTTT. This codes for CAISPGTGHNTGELFF. This sequence joins TRBV10-3 and TRBJ2-2; TRBD1 matches 9 bases. This CDR3 has 16 residues. Trimming took 6 bases from V and 2 from J; bases not matched to a gene: 7. Germline values: CDR1 ENHRY, CDR2 SYGVKD.

Here the CDR3 reads CASSARRDRGTEAFF. The CDR3 DNA reads as TGTGCCAGTAGTGCGCGCCGGGACAGGGGGACTGAAGCTTTCTTT. The chain has TRBV19 and TRBJ1-1; 11 bases match TRBD1. V lost 5 bases to trimming and J lost 5 bases; unmatched junction nucleotides: 7. Germline CDR1 is LNHDA and CDR2 is SQIVND (reference sequence). This CDR3 has 15 residues.

In its sample, this clonotype was seen many times. CDR3 sequence reads: CASSLEGAHTGELFF. In DNA form, the CDR3 reads TGCGCCAGCAGCTTGGAGGGGGCGCACACCGGGGAGCTGTTTTTT. J is TRBJ2-2 and V is TRBV5-1; 7 bases fit TRBD1. Germline-derived CDR1 and CDR2 are SGHRS and YFSETQ. This CDR3 comprises 15 residues. V trimming: 0 bases; J trimming: 3 bases; junction bases outside the gene matches: 2.

The chain has TRBV7-6 and TRBJ2-7; maybe TRBD1 (5 bases). Per germline, CDR1 SGHVS and CDR2 FNYEAQ. Trimming shortened V by 5 bases and J by 3 bases, and 17 bases separated the two germline ends. The CDR3 spans 15 residues. This chain's CDR3 is CASSARAAPDYEQYF. DNA of the CDR3: TGTGCCAGCAGCGCCAGGGCGGCCCCCGACTACGAGCAGTACTTC.

This clonotype has a handful of counts. V gene TRBV14 combines with J gene TRBJ1-1; 7 positions match TRBD1. V shed 2 bases and J 1 base; nucleotides not matched to a gene: 13. The V gene's germline CDR1 is SGHDN and CDR2 FVKESK. CDR3 size: 18 residues. CDR3 nucleotide sequence: TGTGCCAGCAGCCAAACAGTGCACAGGGGCAGAACGAACACTGAAGCTTTCTTT. It specifies CASSQTVHRGRTNTEAFF. The variable domain in full, completed from reference TRBV14 and TRBJ1-1, reads EAGVTQFPSHSVIEKGQTVTLRCDPISGHDNLYWYRRVMGKEIKFLLHFVKESKQDESGMPNNRFLAERTGGTYSTLKVQPAELEDSGVYFCASSQTVHRGRTNTEAFFGQGTRLTVV.

The chain joins TRBV20-1 to TRBJ1-6; no clear D. Germline V gene sequence: CDR1 DFQATT, CDR2 SNEGSKA (reference sequence). This CDR3 has 15 amino acids. Between the trimmed V and J ends, which lost 3 bases and 4 bases, there was a span of 13 bases. The CDR3 coding sequence is TGCAGTGCTAGCTACGGCAGGTTATATAATTCACCCCTCCACTTT. Encoded protein: CSASYGRLYNSPLHF.